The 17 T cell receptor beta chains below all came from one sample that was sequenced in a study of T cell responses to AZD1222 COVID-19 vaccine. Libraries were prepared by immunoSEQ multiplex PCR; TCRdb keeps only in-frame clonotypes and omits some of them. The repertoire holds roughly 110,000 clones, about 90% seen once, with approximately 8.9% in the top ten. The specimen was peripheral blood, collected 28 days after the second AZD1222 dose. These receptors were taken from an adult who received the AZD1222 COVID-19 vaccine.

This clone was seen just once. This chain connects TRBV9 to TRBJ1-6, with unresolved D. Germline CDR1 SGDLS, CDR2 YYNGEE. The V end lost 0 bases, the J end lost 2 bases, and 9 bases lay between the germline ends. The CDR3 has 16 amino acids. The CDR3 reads CASSVEVGTYNSPLHF. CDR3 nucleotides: TGTGCCAGCAGCGTAGAGGTGGGGACCTATAATTCACCCCTCCACTTT.

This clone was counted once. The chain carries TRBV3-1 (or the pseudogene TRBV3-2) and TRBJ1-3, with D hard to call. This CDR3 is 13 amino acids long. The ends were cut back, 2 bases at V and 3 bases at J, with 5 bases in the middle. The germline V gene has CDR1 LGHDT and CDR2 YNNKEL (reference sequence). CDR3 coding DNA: TGTGCCAGCAGCCAAACAAGTGGAAACACCATATATTTT. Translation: CASSQTSGNTIYF.

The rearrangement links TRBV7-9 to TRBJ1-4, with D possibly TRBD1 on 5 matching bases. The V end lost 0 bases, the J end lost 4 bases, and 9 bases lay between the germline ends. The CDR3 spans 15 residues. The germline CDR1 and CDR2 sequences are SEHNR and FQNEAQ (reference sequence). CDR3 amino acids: CASSLAGGINEKLFF. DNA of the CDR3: TGTGCCAGCAGCTTAGCTGGGGGGATTAATGAAAAACTGTTTTTT. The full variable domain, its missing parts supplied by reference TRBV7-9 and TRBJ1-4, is DTGVSQNPRHKITKRGQNVTFRCDPISEHNRLYWYRQTLGQGPEFLTYFQNEAQLEKSRLLSDRFSAERPKGSFSTLEIQRTEQGDSAMYLCASSLAGGINEKLFFGSGTQLSVL.

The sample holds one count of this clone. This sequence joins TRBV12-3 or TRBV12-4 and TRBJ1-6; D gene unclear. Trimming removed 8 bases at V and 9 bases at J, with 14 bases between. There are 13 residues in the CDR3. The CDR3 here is CASSEALGSPLHF. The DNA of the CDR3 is TGTGCCAGCTCCGAAGCCTTAGGTTCACCCCTCCACTTT.

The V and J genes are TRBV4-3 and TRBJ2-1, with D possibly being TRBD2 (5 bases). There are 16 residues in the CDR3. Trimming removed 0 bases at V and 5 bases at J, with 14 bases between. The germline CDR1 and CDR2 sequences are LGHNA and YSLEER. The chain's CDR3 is CASSQDRAAGDNEQFF. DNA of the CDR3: TGCGCCAGCAGCCAAGATAGGGCAGCCGGGGACAATGAGCAGTTCTTC.

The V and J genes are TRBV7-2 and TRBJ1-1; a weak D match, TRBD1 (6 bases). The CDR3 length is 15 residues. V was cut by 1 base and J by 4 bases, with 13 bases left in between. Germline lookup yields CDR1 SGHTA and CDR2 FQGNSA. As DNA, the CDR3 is TGTGCCAGCAGCTTAGTTTGGGGCAGGGGCACTGAAGCTTTCTTT. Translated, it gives CASSLVWGRGTEAFF.

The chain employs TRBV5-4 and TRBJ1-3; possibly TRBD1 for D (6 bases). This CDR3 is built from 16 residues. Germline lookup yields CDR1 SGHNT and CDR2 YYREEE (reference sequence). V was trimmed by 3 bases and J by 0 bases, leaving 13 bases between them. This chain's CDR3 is CASSSRQEFSGNTIYF. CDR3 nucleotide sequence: TGTGCCAGCAGCTCGAGACAGGAGTTCTCTGGAAACACCATATATTTT.

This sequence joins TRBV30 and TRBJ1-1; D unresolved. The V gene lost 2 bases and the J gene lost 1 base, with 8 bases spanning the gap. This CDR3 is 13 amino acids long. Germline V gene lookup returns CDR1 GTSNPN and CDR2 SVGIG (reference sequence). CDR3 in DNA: TGTGCCTGGAGTCGGACGGGGAACACTGAAGCTTTCTTT. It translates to CAWSRTGNTEAFF. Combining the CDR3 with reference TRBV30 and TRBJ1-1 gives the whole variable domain SQTIHQWPATLVQPVGSPLSLECTVEGTSNPNLYWYRQAAGRGLQLLFYSVGIGQISSEVPQNLSASRPQDRQFILSSKKLLLSDSGFYLCAWSRTGNTEAFFGQGTRLTVV.

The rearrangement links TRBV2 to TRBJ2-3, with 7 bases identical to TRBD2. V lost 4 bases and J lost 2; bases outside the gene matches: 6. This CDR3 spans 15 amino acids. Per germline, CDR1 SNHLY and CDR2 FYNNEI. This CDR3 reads CASSGLAGFTDTQYF. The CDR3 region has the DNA TGTGCCAGCAGTGGACTAGCCGGATTCACAGATACGCAGTATTTT.

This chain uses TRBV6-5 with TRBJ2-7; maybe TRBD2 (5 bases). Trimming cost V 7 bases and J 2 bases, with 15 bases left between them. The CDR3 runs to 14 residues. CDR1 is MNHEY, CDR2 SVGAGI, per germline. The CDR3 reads CASIYSGGTYEQYF. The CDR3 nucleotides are TGTGCCAGCATTTATTCCGGAGGAACCTACGAGCAGTACTTC.

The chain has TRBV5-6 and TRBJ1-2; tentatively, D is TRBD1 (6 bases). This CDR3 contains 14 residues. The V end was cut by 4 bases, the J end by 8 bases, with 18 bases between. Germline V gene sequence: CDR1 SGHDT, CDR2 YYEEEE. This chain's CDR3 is CASSLQGRFGGYTF. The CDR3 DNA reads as TGTGCCAGCAGCCTACAGGGAAGATTCGGGGGCTACACCTTC.

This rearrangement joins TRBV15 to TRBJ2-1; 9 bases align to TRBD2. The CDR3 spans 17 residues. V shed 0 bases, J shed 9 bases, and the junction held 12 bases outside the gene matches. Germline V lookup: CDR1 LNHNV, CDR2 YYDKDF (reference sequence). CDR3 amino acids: CATSRDWPSGKGGEQFF. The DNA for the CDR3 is TGTGCCACCAGCAGAGATTGGCCTAGCGGGAAGGGGGGTGAGCAGTTCTTC.

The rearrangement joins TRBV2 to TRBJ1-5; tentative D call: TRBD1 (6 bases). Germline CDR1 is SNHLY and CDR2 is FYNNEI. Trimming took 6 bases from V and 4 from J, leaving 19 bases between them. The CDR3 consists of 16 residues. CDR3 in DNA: TGTGCCAGCAGCCAAACTAGGACAGTTAGAAATCAGCCCCAGCATTTT. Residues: CASSQTRTVRNQPQHF. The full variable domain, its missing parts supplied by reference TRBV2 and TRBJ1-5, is EPEVTQTPSHQVTQMGQEVILRCVPISNHLYFYWYRQILGQKVEFLVSFYNNEISEKSEIFDDQFSVERPDGSNFTLKIRSTKLEDSAMYFCASSQTRTVRNQPQHFGDGTRLSIL.

The CDR3 DNA reads as TGCGCCAGCAGCCAAACTAAGTTAGGGGGGGCAGGGTCCGACAGGGACGGGGAGCTGTTTTTT. It encodes CASSQTKLGGAGSDRDGELFF. The V and J genes are TRBV4-1 and TRBJ2-2; possibly TRBD1 or TRBD2 for D (7 bases each). In germline, CDR1 is MGHRA, CDR2 YSYEKL. This CDR3 is 21 amino acids long. Trimming removed 2 bases from V and 7 bases from J, with 32 bases in between.

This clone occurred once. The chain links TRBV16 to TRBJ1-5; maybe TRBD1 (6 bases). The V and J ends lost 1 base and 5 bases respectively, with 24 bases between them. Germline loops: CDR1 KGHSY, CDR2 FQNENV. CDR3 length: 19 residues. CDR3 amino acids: CASSQLRAHRNRDHQPQHF. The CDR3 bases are TGTGCCAGCAGCCAATTACGGGCTCATAGGAACAGGGATCATCAGCCCCAGCATTTT.

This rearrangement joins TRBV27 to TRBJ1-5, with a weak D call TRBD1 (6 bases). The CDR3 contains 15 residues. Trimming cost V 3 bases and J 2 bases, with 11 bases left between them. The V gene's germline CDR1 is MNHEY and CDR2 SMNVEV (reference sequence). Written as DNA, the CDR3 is TGTGCCAGCAGTTTGGGGGGGCTCGGCAATCAGCCCCAGCATTTT. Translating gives CASSLGGLGNQPQHF.

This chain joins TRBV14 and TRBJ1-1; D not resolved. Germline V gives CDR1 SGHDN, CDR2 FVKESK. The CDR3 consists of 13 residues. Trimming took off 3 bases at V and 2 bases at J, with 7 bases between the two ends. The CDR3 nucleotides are TGTGCCAGCAGCCATAGCCGAAACACTGAAGCTTTCTTT. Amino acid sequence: CASSHSRNTEAFF.